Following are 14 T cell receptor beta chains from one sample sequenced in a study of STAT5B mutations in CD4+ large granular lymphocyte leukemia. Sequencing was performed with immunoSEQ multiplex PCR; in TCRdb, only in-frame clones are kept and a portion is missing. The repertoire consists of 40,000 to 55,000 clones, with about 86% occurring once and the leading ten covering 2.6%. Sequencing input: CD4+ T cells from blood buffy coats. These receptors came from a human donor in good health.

The DNA of the CDR3 is TGTGCCAGCAGTTTCTACCGGGACAAATCTAATGAAAAACTGTTTTTT. Its translation is CASSFYRDKSNEKLFF. The V call is TRBV28, the J call TRBJ1-4; a possible D gene is TRBD1 (6 bases). The length of the CDR3 is 16 residues. Looked up from germline, CDR1 is MDHEN and CDR2 is SYDVKM. Between the trimmed V and J ends, which lost 3 bases and 3 bases, there was a span of 14 bases.

The CDR3 reads CASRSILGQGAKETQYF. CDR3 DNA: TGTGCCAGCAGATCAATACTGGGACAGGGGGCTAAAGAGACCCAGTACTTC. The chain couples TRBV2 to TRBJ2-5; 12 nucleotides line up with TRBD1. Germline-derived CDR1 and CDR2 are SNHLY and FYNNEI. CDR3 length: 17 amino acids. V lost 6 bases, J lost 3 bases, and 11 bases stayed unmatched.

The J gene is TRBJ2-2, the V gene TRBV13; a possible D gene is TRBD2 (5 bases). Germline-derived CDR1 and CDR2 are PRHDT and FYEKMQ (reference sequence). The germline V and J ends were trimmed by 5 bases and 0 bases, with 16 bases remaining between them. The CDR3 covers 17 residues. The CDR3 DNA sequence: TGTGCCAGCAGCCAAATATCTCGAGCGGCGAACACCGGGGAGCTGTTTTTT. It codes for CASSQISRAANTGELFF.

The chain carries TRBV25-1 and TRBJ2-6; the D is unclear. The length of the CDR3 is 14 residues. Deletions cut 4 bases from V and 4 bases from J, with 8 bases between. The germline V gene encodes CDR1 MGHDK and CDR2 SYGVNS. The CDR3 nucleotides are TGTGCCAGCAGTGGAGCGCGAGGGGCCAACGTCCTGACTTTC. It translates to CASSGARGANVLTF.

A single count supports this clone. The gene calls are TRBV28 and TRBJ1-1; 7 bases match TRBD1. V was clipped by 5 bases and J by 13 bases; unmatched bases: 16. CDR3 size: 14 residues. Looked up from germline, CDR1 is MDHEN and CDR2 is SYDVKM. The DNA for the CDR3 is TGTGCCAGCAGTACCGGGACAGCCAAAAGGCCGGGTTTCTTT. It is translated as CASSTGTAKRPGFF. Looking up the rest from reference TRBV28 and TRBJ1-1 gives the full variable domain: DVKVTQSSRYLVKRTGEKVFLECVQDMDHENMFWYRQDPGLGLRLIYFSYDVKMKEKGDIPEGYSVSREKKERFSLILESASTNQTSMYLCASSTGTAKRPGFFGQGTRLTVV.

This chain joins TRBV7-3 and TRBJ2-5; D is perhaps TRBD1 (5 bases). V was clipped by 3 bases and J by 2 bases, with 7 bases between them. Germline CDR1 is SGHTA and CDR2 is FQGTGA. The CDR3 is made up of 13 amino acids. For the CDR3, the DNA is TGTGCCAGCAGCTTGGGGCTTCAAGAGACCCAGTACTTC. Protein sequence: CASSLGLQETQYF. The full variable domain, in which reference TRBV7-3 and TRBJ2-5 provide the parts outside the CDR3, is GAGVSQTPSNKVTEKGKYVELRCDPISGHTALYWYRQSLGQGPEFLIYFQGTGAADDSGLPNDRFFAVRPEGSVSTLKIQRTERGDSAVYLCASSLGLQETQYFGPGTRLLVL.

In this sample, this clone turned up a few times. CDR3 bases: TGTGCCAGTAGCAGAACAAGTTCTGGGGCCAACGTCCTGACTTTC. This codes for CASSRTSSGANVLTF. The chain joins TRBV19 to TRBJ2-6; D is undetermined. Per germline, CDR1 LNHDA and CDR2 SQIVND (reference sequence). This CDR3 comprises 15 residues. Between the trimmed V and J ends, which lost 6 bases and 1 base, there was a span of 10 bases.

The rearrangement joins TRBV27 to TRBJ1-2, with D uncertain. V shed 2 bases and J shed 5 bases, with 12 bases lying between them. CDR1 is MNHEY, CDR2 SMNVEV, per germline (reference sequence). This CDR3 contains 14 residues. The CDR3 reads CASSLSGQEYGYTF. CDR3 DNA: TGTGCCAGCAGTTTAAGCGGCCAAGAGTATGGCTACACCTTC.

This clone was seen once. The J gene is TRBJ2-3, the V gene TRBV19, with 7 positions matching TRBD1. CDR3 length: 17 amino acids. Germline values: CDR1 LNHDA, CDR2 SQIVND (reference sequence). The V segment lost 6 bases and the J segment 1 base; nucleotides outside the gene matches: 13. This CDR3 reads CASSTTLTGIRTDTQYF. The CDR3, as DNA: TGTGCCAGTAGCACAACACTGACAGGGATTCGCACAGATACGCAGTATTTT.

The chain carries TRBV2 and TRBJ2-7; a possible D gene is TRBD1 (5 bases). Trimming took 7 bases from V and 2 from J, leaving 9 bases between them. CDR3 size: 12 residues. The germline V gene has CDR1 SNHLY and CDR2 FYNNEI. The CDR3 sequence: CASKTGPYEQYF. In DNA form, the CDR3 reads TGTGCCAGCAAAACAGGTCCCTACGAGCAGTACTTC.

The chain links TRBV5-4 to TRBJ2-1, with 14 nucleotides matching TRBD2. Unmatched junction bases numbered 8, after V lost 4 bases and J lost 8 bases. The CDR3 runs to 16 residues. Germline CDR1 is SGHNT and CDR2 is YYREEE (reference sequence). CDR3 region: CASSPPGTSGSYEQFF. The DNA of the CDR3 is TGTGCCAGCAGCCCACCCGGGACTAGCGGGAGTTATGAGCAGTTCTTC.

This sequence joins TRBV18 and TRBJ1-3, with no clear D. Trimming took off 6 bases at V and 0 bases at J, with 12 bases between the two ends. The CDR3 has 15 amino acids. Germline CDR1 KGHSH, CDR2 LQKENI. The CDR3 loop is CASSPFRSSGNTIYF. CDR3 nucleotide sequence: TGTGCCAGCTCCCCGTTCAGAAGCTCTGGAAACACCATATATTTT.

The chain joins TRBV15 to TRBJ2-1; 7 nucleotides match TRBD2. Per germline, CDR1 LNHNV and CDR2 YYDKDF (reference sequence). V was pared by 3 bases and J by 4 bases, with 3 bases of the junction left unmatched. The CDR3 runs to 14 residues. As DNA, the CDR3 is TGTGCCACCAGCAGGAGGGAGGGATACAATGAGCAGTTCTTC. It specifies CATSRREGYNEQFF.

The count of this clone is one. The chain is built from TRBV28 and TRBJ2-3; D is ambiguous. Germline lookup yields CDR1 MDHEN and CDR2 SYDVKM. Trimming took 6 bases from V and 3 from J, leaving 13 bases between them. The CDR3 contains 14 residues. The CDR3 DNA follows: TGTGCCAGCAGACTCCTGGCAAGAACAGATACGCAGTATTTT. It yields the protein CASRLLARTDTQYF.